This TCR beta chain comes out of a study of vaccination and CD4 T cells after COVID-19. Study context: With a range of 35 to 161, the median interval from diagnosis to drawing post-COVID samples was roughly 110 days. General observations from the study: Clonotypes reactive to SARS-CoV-2 had a median that went up from 21 to 38, but not significantly. It was found that, in convalescent patients, 304 of 307 vaccine-specific clones were spike mono-reactive.

Treatment specified: approximately nine-day PBMC culture with coronavirus spike peptide pools or control peptides (ViraFEST assay). The study sequenced cultured CD4+ T cell DNA using the Oncomine TCR Beta short-read assay. Each CDR3 protein is one row after TCRdb ran MiXCR on the PCR reads. In the table there are more than 20,000 distinct CDR3 sequences, 70% of which are singletons. With regard to this clonotype: The target antigen is unknown.

Germline V lookup: CDR1 SGHVS, CDR2 FQNEAQ. CDR3 size: 14 residues. Trimming cost V 2 bases and J 0 bases, with 8 bases left between them. This TCR came from a human donor who had recovered from COVID-19. This sequence joins TRBV7-8 and TRBJ2-7; tentatively, D is TRBD2 (6 bases). Sequences were obtained from CD4+ T cells from blood, cultured in vitro. The CDR3 nucleotides are TGTGCCAGCAGCTTACAGGGACTCTCCTACGAGCAGTACTTC. It encodes CASSLQGLSYEQYF.